This T cell receptor beta chain was found in a study of blood T cell repertoires in COVID-19. Study at large: Whether acute or convalescent, the COVID-19 samples came from the United States, Italy and Spain. From T cells, B-cell-depleted T cells, or PBMCs came the material, which was cDNA or gDNA.

Germline V gene sequence: CDR1 LNHDA, CDR2 SQIVND (reference sequence). The CDR3 length is 12 residues. V gave up 11 bases and J gave up 1 base, with 11 bases separating them. In the original analysis: How many nucleated cells were present was estimated from reference gene primer amplification. Clones were read by immunoSEQ multiplex PCR, and TCRdb kept only the in-frame ones, dropping some. V and J calls plus clone size are reproduced from that table; the DNA served to infer D and trimming. The table lists over 200,000 clones, about nine tenths of them singletons, with more than 5.5% in the top ten.

The specimen sequenced was peripheral blood. V is TRBV19 and J is TRBJ1-1; D is perhaps TRBD1 (5 bases). The clonotype was recovered from a man aged 55 to 70 who had recovered from COVID-19. The CDR3 loop reads CAHPRGNTEAFF. The CDR3 nucleotides read TGTGCCCATCCAAGGGGGAACACTGAAGCTTTCTTT.